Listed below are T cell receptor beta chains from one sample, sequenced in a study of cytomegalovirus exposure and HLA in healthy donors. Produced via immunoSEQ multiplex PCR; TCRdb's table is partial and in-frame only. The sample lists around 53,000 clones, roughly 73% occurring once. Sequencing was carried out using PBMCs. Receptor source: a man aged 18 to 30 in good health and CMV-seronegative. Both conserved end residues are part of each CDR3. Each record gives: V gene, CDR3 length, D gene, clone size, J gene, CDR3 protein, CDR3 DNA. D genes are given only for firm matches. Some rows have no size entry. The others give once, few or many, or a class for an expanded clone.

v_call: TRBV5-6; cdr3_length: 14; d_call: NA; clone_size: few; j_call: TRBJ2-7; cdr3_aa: CASSLVAGAGEQYF; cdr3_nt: TGTGCCAGCAGCTTAGTGGCGGGTGCGGGCGAGCAGTACTTC
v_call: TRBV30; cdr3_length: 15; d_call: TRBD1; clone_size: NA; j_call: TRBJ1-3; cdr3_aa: CAWSRPGTGIDTIYF; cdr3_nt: TGTGCCTGGAGTAGACCCGGGACAGGGATAGACACCATATATTTT
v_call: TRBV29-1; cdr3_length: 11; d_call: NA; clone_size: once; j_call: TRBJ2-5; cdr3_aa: CSAAQGKTQYF; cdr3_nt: TGCAGCGCTGCACAGGGAAAGACCCAGTACTTC
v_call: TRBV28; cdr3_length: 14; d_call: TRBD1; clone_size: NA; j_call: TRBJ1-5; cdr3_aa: CASRLDRADQPQHF; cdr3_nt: TGTGCCAGCAGGCTAGACAGGGCCGATCAGCCCCAGCATTTT
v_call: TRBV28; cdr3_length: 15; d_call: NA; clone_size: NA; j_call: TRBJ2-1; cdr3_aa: CASSLGGIRGNEQFF; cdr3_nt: TGTGCCAGCAGTTTAGGCGGGATTCGGGGCAATGAGCAGTTCTTC
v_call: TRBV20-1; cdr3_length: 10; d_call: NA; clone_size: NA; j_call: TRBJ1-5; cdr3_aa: CSARDSSQHF; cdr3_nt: TGCAGTGCTAGAGATTCGTCCCAGCATTTT
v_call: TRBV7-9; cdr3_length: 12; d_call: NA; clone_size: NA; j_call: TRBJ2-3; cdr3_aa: CASSPYTDTQYF; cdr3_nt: TGTGCCAGCAGCCCGTACACAGATACGCAGTATTTT
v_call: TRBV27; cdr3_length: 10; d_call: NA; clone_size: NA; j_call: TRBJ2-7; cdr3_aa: CAILSYEQYF; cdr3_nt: TGTGCCATCCTCTCCTACGAGCAGTACTTC
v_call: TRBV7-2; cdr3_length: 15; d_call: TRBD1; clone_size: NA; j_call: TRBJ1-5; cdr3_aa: CASRKAGTGLQPQHF; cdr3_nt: TGTGCCAGCAGAAAAGCCGGGACAGGTCTTCAGCCCCAGCATTTT
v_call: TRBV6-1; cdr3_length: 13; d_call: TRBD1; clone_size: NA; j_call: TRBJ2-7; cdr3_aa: CASGGQHSYEQYF; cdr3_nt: TGTGCCAGCGGGGGACAGCACTCCTACGAGCAGTACTTC
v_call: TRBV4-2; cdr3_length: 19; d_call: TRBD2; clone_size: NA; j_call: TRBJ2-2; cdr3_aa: CASSQSKGRSSGSTGELFF; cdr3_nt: TGTGCCAGCAGCCAATCTAAGGGTCGAAGTAGCGGGAGTACCGGGGAGCTGTTTTTT
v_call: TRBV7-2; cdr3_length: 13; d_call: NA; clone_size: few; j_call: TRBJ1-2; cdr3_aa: CASSPDRNYGYTF; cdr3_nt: TGTGCCAGCAGCCCCGACAGGAACTATGGCTACACCTTC
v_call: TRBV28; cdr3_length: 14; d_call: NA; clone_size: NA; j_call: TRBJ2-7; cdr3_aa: CAIGGPLHYYEQYF; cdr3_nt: TGTGCCATAGGAGGGCCTCTCCACTACTACGAGCAGTACTTC
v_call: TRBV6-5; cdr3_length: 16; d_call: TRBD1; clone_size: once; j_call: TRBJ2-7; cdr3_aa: CASSYSPQGARYEQYF; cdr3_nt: TGTGCCAGCAGTTACTCCCCTCAGGGGGCGCGGTACGAGCAGTACTTC
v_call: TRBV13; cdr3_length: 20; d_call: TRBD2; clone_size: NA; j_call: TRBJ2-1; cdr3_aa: CASSQYARLAGKRSYNEQFF; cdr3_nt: TGTGCCAGCAGCCAATACGCGAGACTAGCGGGGAAGAGGAGTTACAATGAGCAGTTCTTC
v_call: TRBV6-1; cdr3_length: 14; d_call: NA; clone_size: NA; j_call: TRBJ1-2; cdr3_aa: CASSVDKFPNGYTF; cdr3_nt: TGTGCCAGCAGTGTCGACAAATTTCCGAATGGCTACACCTTC
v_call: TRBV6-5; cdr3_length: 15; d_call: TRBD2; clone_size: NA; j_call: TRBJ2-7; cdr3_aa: CATTPGSREVYEQYF; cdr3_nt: TGTGCCACGACCCCCGGGTCCCGGGAGGTTTACGAGCAGTACTTC
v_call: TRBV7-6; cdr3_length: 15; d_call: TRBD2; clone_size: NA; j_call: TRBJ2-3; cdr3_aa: CASSPSGTSTDTQYF; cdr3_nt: TGTGCCAGCAGCCCTAGCGGGACGAGCACAGATACGCAGTATTTT
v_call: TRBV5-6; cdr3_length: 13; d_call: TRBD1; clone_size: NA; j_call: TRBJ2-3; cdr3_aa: CASSPDRADTQYF; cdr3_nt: TGTGCCAGCAGCCCTGACAGGGCAGATACGCAGTATTTT
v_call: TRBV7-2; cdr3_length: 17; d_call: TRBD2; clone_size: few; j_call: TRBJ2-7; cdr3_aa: CASSLVGRGAGAYEQYF; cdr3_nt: TGTGCCAGCAGCTTAGTCGGGAGGGGGGCCGGCGCCTACGAGCAGTACTTC
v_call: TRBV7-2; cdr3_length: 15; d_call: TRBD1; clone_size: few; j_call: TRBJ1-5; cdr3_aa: CASSLEPGGWSPQHF; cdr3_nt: TGTGCCAGCAGCTTAGAGCCAGGGGGCTGGAGTCCCCAGCATTTT
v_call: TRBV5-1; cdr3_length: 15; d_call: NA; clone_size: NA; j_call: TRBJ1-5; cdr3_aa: CASSPGGIPSQPQHF; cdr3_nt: TGCGCCAGCAGCCCTGGAGGGATTCCAAGTCAGCCCCAGCATTTT
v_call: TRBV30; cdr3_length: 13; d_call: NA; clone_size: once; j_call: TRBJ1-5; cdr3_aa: CAWRSNGGQPQHF; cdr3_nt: TGTGCCTGGAGGTCCAATGGAGGGCAGCCCCAGCATTTT
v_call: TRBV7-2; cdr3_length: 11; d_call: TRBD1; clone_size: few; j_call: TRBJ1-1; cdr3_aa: CASSIDRVAFF; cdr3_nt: TGTGCCAGCAGCATAGACAGGGTGGCTTTCTTT
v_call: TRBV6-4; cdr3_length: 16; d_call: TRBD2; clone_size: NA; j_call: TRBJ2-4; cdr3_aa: CASSPSGGVGKNIQYF; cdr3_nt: TGTGCCAGCAGTCCCTCCGGGGGGGTAGGCAAAAACATTCAGTACTTC
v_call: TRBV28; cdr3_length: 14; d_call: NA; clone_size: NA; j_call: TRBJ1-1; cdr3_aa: CASSFQGPRAEAFF; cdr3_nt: TGTGCCAGCAGTTTTCAGGGGCCGAGGGCTGAAGCTTTCTTT
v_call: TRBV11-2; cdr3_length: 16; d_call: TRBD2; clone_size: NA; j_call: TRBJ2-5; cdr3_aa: CASSLARGAGGETQYF; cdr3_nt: TGTGCCAGCAGCTTAGCTAGGGGCGCGGGAGGAGAGACCCAGTACTTC
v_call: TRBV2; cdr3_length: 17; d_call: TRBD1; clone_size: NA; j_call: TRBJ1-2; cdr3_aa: CASRYLTRDSYNYGYTF; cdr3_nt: TGTGCCAGCCGCTATTTAACTAGGGACAGCTATAACTATGGCTACACCTTC
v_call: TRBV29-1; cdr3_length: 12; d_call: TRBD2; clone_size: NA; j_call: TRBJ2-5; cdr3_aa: CSVERGIETQYF; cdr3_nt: TGCAGCGTCGAGCGGGGAATCGAGACCCAGTACTTC
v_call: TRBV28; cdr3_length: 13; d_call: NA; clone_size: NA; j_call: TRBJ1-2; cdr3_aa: CASRIGSSYGYTF; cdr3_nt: TGTGCCAGCAGAATAGGGAGTTCCTATGGCTACACCTTC
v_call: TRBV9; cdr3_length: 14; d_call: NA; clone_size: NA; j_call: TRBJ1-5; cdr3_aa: CASSIPPGDQPQHF; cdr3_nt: TGTGCCAGCAGCATCCCTCCGGGGGATCAGCCCCAGCATTTT
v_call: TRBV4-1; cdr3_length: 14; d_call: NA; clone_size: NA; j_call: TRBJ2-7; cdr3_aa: CASSQDRYTYEQYF; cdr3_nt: TGCGCCAGCAGCCAAGATCGGTATACCTACGAGCAGTACTTC
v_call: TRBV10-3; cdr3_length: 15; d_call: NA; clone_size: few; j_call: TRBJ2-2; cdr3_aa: CAISEGLENTGELFF; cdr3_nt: TGTGCCATCAGTGAAGGACTGGAGAACACCGGGGAGCTGTTTTTT
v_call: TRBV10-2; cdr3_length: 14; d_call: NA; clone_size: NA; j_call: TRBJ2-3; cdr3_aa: CASSMTSPVDTQYF; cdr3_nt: TGCGCCAGCAGTATGACTAGTCCGGTGGATACGCAGTATTTT
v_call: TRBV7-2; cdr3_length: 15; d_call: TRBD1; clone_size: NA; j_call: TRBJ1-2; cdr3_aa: CASSLISGQGYGYTF; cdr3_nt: TGTGCCAGCAGCTTGATTAGCGGACAGGGATATGGCTACACCTTC
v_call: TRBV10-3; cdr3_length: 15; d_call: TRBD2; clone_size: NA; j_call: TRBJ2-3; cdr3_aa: CAISDVAGGSDTQYF; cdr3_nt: TGTGCCATCAGTGATGTAGCGGGAGGGTCAGATACGCAGTATTTT
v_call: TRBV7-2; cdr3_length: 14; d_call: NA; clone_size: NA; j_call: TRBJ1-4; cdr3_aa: CASSWGQYSEKLFF; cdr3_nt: TGTGCCAGCAGCTGGGGACAATATAGTGAAAAACTGTTTTTT
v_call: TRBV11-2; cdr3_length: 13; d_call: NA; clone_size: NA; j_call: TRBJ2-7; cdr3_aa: CASSPGSSYEQYF; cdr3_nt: TGTGCCAGCAGCCCGGGTTCCTCCTACGAGCAGTACTTC
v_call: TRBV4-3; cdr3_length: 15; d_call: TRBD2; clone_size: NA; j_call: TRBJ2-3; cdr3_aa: CASSQVSGSADTQYF; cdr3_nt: TGCGCCAGCAGCCAAGTTAGCGGGAGCGCAGATACGCAGTATTTT
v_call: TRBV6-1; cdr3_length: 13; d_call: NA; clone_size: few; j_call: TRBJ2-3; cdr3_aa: CASSRQVADTQYF; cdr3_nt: TGTGCCAGCAGTAGACAGGTTGCAGATACGCAGTATTTT
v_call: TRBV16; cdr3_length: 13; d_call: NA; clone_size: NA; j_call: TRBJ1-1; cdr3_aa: CASSPGPGTEAFF; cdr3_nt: TGTGCCAGCAGTCCAGGTCCGGGGACTGAAGCTTTCTTT
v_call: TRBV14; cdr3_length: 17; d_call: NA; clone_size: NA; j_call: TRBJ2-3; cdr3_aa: CASSHGPRIAGTDTQYF; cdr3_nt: TGTGCCAGCAGCCATGGGCCGAGGATAGCGGGCACAGATACGCAGTATTTT
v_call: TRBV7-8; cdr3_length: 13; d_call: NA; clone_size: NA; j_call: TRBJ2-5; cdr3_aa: CASSSLRFETQYF; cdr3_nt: TGTGCCAGCAGCTCCTTGAGGTTTGAGACCCAGTACTTC